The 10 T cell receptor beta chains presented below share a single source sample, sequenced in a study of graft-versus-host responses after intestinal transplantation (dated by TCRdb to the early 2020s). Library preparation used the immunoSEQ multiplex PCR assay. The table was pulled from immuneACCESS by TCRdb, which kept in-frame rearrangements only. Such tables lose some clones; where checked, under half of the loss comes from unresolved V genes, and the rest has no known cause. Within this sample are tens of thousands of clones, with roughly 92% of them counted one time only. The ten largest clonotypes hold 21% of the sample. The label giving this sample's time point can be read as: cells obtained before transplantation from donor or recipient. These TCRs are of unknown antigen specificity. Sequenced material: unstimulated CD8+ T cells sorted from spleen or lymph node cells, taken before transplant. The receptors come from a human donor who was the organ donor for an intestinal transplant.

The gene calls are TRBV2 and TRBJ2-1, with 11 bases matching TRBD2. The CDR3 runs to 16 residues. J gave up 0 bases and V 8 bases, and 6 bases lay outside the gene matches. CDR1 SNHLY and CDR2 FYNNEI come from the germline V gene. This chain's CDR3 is CASLPGLAGSYNEQFF. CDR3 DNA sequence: TGTGCCAGCCTACCAGGACTAGCGGGCTCCTACAATGAGCAGTTCTTC.

The CDR3 DNA reads TGTGCCAGCAGCTACAGTAGCTCCTACGAGCAGTACTTC. Its protein is CASSYSSSYEQYF. The chain couples TRBV27 to TRBJ2-7, with D unclear. Trimming stripped 6 bases from V and 0 bases from J, with 9 bases between. This CDR3 is 13 amino acids long. CDR1 is MNHEY and CDR2 is SMNVEV in the germline V gene (reference sequence).

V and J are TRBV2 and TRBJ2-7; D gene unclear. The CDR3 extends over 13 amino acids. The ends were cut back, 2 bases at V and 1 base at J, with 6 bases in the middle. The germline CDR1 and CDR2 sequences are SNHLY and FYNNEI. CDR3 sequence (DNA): TGTGCCAGCAGTGAACGGCTTTCCTACGAGCAGTACTTC. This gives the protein CASSERLSYEQYF.

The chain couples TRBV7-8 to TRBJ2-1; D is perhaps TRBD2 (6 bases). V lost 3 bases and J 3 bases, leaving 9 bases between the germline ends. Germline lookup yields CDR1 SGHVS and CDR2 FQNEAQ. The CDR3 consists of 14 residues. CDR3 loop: CASSFYSGYNEQFF. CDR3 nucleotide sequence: TGTGCCAGCAGCTTCTATAGCGGCTACAATGAGCAGTTCTTC.

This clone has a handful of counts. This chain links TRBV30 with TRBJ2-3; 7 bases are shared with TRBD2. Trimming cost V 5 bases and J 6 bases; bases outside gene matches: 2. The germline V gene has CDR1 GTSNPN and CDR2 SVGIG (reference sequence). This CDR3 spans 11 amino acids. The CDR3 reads CAWVGGDTQYF. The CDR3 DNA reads TGTGCCTGGGTGGGGGGGGATACGCAGTATTTT.

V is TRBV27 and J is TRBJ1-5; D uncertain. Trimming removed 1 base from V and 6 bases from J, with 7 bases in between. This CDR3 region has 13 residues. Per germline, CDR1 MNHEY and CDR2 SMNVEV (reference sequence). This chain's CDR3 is CASSLWEGQPQHF. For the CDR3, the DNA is TGTGCCAGCAGTTTATGGGAGGGTCAGCCCCAGCATTTT.

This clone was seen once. CDR3 amino acids: CASSLRLGGGRTDTQYF. CDR3 nucleotide sequence: TGTGCCAGCAGCCTTCGGCTCGGGGGAGGGCGCACAGATACGCAGTATTTT. The J gene is TRBJ2-3, the V gene TRBV4-2; TRBD2 aligns across 7 bases. Germline CDR1 and CDR2: LGHNA and YNFKEQ. V was clipped by 4 bases and J by 1 base; unmatched bases: 11. The CDR3 is 17 residues long.

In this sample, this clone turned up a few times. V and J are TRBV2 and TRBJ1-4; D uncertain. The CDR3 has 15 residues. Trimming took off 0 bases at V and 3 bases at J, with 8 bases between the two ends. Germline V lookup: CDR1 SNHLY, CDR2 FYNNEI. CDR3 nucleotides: TGTGCCAGCAGTGAAGCTGGAGGACCTAATGAAAAACTGTTTTTT. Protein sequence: CASSEAGGPNEKLFF. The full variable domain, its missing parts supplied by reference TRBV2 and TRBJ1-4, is EPEVTQTPSHQVTQMGQEVILRCVPISNHLYFYWYRQILGQKVEFLVSFYNNEISEKSEIFDDQFSVERPDGSNFTLKIRSTKLEDSAMYFCASSEAGGPNEKLFFGSGTQLSVL.

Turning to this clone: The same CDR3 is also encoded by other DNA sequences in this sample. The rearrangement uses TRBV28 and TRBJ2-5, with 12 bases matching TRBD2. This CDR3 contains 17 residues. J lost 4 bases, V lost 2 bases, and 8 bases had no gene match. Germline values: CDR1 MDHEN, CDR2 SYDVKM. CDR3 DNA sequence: TGTGCCAGCAGTTTAGGTCTAGCGGGAGGGGAGCGAGAGACCCAGTACTTC. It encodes CASSLGLAGGERETQYF.

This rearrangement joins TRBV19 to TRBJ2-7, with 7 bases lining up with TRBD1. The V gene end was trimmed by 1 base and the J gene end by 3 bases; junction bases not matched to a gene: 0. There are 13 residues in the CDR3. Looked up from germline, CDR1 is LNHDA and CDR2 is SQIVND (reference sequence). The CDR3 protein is CASSIGDSYEQYF. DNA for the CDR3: TGTGCCAGTAGTATAGGGGACAGCTACGAGCAGTACTTC.